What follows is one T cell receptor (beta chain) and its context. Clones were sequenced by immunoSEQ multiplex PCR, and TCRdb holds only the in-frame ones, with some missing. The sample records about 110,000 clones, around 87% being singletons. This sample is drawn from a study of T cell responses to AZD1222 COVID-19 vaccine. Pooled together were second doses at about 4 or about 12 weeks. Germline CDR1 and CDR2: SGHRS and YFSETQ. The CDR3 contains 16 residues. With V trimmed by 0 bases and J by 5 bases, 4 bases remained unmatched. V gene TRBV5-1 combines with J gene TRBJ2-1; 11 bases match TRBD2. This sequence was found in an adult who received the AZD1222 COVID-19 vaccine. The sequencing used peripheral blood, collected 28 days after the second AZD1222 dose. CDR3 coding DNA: TGCGCCAGCAGCTTGGCCGGGACTAGCGGCGACAATGAGCAGTTCTTC. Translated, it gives CASSLAGTSGDNEQFF. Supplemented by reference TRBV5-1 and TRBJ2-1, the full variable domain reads KAGVTQTPRYLIKTRGQQVTLSCSPISGHRSVSWYQQTPGQGLQFLFEYFSETQRNKGNFPGRFSGRQFSNSRSEMNVSTLELGDSALYLCASSLAGTSGDNEQFFGPGTRLTVL.